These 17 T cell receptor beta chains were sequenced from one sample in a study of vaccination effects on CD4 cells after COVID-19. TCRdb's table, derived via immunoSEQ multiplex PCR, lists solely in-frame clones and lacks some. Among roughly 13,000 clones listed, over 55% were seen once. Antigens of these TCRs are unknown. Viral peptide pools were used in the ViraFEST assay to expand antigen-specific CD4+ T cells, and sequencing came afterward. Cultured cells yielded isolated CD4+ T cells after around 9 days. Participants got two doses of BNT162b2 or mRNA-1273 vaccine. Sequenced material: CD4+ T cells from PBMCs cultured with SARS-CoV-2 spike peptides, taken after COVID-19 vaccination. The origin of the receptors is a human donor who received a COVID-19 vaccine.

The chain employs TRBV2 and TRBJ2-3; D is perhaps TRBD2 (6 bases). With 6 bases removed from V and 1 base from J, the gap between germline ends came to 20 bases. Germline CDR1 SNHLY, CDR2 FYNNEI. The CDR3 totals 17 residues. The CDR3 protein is CASRVSRTGEGTDTQYF. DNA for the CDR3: TGTGCCAGCAGGGTCTCCCGTACGGGGGAGGGCACAGATACGCAGTATTTT.

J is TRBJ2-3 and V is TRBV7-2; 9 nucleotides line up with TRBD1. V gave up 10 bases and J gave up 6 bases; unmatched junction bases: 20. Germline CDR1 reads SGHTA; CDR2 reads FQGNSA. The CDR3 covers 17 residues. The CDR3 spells CAIRPLRDREEWDTQYF. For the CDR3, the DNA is TGTGCCATCCGACCGCTGAGGGACAGGGAGGAGTGGGATACGCAGTATTTT.

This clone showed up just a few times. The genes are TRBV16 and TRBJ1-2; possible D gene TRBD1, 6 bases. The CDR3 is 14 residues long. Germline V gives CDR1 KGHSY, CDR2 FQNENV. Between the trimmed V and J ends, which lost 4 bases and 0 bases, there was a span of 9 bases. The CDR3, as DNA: TGTGCCAGCAGCCTTTGGACAGCTAACTATGGCTACACCTTC. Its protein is CASSLWTANYGYTF.

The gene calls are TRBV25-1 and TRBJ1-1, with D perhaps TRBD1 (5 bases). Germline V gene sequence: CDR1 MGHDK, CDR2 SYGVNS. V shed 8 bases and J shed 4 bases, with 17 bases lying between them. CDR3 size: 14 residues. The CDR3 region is CASSFQGFGTEAFF. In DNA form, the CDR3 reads TGTGCCAGCTCTTTCCAGGGCTTCGGCACTGAAGCTTTCTTT.

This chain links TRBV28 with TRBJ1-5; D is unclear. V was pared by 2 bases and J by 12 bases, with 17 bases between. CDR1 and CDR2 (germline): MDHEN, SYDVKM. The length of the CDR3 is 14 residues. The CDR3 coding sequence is TGTGCCAGCAGTTTAAGGCGGGAGTACGGGGTCCAGCATTTT. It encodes CASSLRREYGVQHF.

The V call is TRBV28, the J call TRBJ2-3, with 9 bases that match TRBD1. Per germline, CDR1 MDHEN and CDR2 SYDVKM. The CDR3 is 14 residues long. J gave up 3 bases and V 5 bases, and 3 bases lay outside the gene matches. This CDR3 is CASSSGQGTDTQYF. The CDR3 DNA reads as TGTGCCAGCAGTAGCGGACAGGGGACAGATACGCAGTATTTT.

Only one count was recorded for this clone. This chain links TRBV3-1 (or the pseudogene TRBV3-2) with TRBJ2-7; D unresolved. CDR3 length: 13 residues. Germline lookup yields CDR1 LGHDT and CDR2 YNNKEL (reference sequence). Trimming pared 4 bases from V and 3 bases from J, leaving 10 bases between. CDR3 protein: CASSPRAYYEQYF. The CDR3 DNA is TGTGCCAGCAGCCCCCGGGCCTACTACGAGCAGTACTTC.

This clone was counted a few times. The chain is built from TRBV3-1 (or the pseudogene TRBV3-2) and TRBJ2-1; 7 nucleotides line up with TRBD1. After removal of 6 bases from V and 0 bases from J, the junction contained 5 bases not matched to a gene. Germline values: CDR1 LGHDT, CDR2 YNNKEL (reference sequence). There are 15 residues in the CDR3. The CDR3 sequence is CASSPTGSSYNEQFF. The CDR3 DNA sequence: TGTGCCAGCAGTCCGACAGGGAGCTCCTACAATGAGCAGTTCTTC.

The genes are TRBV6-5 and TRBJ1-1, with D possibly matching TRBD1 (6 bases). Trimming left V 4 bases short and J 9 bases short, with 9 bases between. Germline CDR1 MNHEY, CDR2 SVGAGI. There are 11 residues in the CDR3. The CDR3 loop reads CASSLQGKAFF. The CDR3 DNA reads TGTGCCAGCAGTTTACAGGGAAAAGCTTTCTTT.

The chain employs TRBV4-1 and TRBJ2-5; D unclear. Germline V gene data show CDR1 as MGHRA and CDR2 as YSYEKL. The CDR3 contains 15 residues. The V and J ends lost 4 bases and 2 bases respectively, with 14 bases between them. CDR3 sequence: CASSRSAGPQETQYF. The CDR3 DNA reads TGCGCCAGCAGCCGTTCGGCAGGACCTCAAGAGACCCAGTACTTC.

The CDR3 coding sequence is TGTGCCAGCAGCTTGGGCCGAGATACGCAGTATTTT. Its translation: CASSLGRDTQYF. The genes are TRBV5-6 and TRBJ2-3; D uncertain. Germline CDR1 reads SGHDT; CDR2 reads YYEEEE. CDR3 length: 12 residues. V lost 0 bases and J 5 bases, leaving 4 bases between the germline ends. Full variable domain (missing parts from reference TRBV5-6 and TRBJ2-3): DAGVTQSPTHLIKTRGQQVTLRCSPKSGHDTVSWYQQALGQGPQFIFQYYEEEERQRGNFPDRFSGHQFPNYSSELNVNALLLGDSALYLCASSLGRDTQYFGPGTRLTVL.

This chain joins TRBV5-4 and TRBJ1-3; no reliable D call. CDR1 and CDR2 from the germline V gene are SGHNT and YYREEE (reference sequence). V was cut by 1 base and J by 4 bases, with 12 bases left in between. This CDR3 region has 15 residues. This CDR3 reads CASSLSADWGNTIYF. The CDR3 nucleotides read TGTGCCAGCAGCTTGTCGGCGGACTGGGGAAACACCATATATTTT.

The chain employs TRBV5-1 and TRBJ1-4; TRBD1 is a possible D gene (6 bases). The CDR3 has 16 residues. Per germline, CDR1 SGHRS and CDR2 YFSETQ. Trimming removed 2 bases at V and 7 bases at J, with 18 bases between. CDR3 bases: TGCGCCAGCAGCTTATTGTTATCTGGGGGCCTTGAAAAACTGTTTTTT. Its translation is CASSLLLSGGLEKLFF. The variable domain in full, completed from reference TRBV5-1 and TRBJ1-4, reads KAGVTQTPRYLIKTRGQQVTLSCSPISGHRSVSWYQQTPGQGLQFLFEYFSETQRNKGNFPGRFSGRQFSNSRSEMNVSTLELGDSALYLCASSLLLSGGLEKLFFGSGTQLSVL.

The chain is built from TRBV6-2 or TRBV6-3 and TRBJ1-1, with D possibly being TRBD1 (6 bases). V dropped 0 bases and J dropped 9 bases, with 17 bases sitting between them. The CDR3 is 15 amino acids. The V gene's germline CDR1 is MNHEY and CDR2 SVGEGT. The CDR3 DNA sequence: TGTGCCAGCAGTTACTCGGGCCCAGGGGAGGGTAAAGCTTTCTTT. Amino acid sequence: CASSYSGPGEGKAFF.

CDR3 amino acids: CASSLSLSYEQYF. In DNA form, the CDR3 reads TGTGCCAGCAGTTTATCTTTATCCTACGAGCAGTACTTC. The V gene is TRBV12-3 or TRBV12-4, the J gene TRBJ2-7; D remains unclear. The CDR3 is made up of 13 amino acids. V was pared by 2 bases and J by 1 base, with 6 bases between.

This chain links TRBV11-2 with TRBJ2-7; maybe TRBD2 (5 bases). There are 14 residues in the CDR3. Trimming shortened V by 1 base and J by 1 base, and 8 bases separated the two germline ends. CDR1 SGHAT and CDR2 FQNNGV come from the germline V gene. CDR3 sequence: CASSLGLTSYEQYF. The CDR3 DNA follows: TGTGCCAGCAGCTTAGGACTAACGTCCTACGAGCAGTACTTC.

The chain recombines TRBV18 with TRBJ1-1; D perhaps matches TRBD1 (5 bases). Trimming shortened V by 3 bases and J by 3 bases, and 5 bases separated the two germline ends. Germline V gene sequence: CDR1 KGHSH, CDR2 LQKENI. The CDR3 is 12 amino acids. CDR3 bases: TGTGCCAGCTCACCCAGGGACACTGAAGCTTTCTTT. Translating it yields CASSPRDTEAFF.